Listed here are 17 T cell receptor beta chains from one sample, sequenced in a study of shared clonotypes between healthy human individuals. Produced via immunoSEQ multiplex PCR; TCRdb's table is partial and in-frame only. The sample records 490,000 or so clones, 75% to 85% being singletons. Sequenced sample: PBMCs. Receptor source: a woman aged 35 to 49 in good health. Some clones in this sample may be carry-over from other donors' samples.

The chain carries TRBV11-2 and TRBJ2-7; 8 nucleotides align to TRBD1. This CDR3 region has 15 residues. Germline lookup yields CDR1 SGHAT and CDR2 FQNNGV. After removal of 5 bases from V and 2 bases from J, the junction contained 8 bases not matched to a gene. CDR3 DNA: TGTGCCAGCAGCCTACGGACAGGGAACACCTACGAGCAGTACTTC. This sequence encodes CASSLRTGNTYEQYF.

The chain combines TRBV6-5 with TRBJ2-7; D call uncertain. Trimming took off 7 bases at V and 2 bases at J, with 12 bases between the two ends. This CDR3 is 13 amino acids long. CDR1 is MNHEY and CDR2 is SVGAGI in the germline V gene. The CDR3 here is CASTTSTPYEQYF. The CDR3 region has the DNA TGTGCCAGCACCACGTCCACCCCCTACGAGCAGTACTTC.

This clone was seen a handful of times. The V gene is TRBV28, the J gene TRBJ1-3, with D tentatively TRBD1 (5 bases). The length of the CDR3 is 13 residues. V lost 5 bases, J lost 2 bases, and 7 bases lay in between. Germline CDR1 MDHEN, CDR2 SYDVKM. The CDR3 region is CASSPGTGNTIYF. The CDR3 bases are TGTGCCAGCAGTCCAGGGACTGGAAACACCATATATTTT.

This clone came up a few times. This chain connects TRBV25-1 to TRBJ1-1; TRBD1 might be the D (6 bases). This CDR3 is built from 15 residues. V shed 3 bases and J shed 4 bases, with 15 bases lying between them. Germline V lookup: CDR1 MGHDK, CDR2 SYGVNS. CDR3 nucleotide sequence: TGTGCCAGCAGTGAGGGGGCGGGGGGAGTCACTGAAGCTTTCTTT. It yields the protein CASSEGAGGVTEAFF.

The chain employs TRBV11-1 and TRBJ2-7; 9 bases align to TRBD1. V shed 3 bases, J shed 2 bases, and the junction held 5 bases outside the gene matches. This CDR3 comprises 15 residues. The germline V gene encodes CDR1 SGHAT and CDR2 FQDESV (reference sequence). The CDR3 nucleotides are TGTGCCAGCAGCTTCGGACAGGGGATAACCTACGAGCAGTACTTC. It specifies CASSFGQGITYEQYF. Using reference TRBV11-1 and TRBJ2-7 for the parts outside the CDR3, the full variable domain is EAEVAQSPRYKITEKSQAVAFWCDPISGHATLYWYRQILGQGPELLVQFQDESVVDDSQLPKDRFSAERLKGVDSTLKIQPAELGDSAMYLCASSFGQGITYEQYFGPGTRLTVT.

The CDR3 sequence is CASSPTGTSGREQYF. The DNA of the CDR3 is TGTGCCAGCAGCCCGACCGGGACTAGCGGGAGGGAGCAGTACTTC. The rearrangement uses TRBV7-2 and TRBJ2-7; TRBD2 agrees at 15 bases. The CDR3 spans 15 residues. J lost 7 bases, V lost 5 bases, and 6 bases had no gene match. Germline loops: CDR1 SGHTA, CDR2 FQGNSA.

This chain joins TRBV6-5 and TRBJ2-7; D ambiguous. V was trimmed by 2 bases and J by 6 bases, leaving 8 bases between them. This CDR3 is 12 amino acids long. Per germline, CDR1 MNHEY and CDR2 SVGAGI. CDR3 region: CASSYHSGEQYF. CDR3 DNA: TGTGCCAGCAGTTACCACAGTGGCGAGCAGTACTTC.

This clone was seen a handful of times. V gene TRBV7-2 combines with J gene TRBJ2-2; D is possibly TRBD2 (7 bases). The CDR3 loop spans 17 amino acids. CDR1 and CDR2 from the germline V gene are SGHTA and FQGNSA. V lost 1 base and J 6 bases, leaving 18 bases between the germline ends. For the CDR3, the DNA is TGTGCCAGCAGCTTAGGGGTAGGGGGAGCGGGACCCGGGGAGCTGTTTTTT. Protein: CASSLGVGGAGPGELFF.

The chain recombines TRBV7-8 with TRBJ2-3; D not certain. Trimming removed 7 bases from V and 4 bases from J, with 15 bases in between. Germline V lookup: CDR1 SGHVS, CDR2 FQNEAQ. There are 14 residues in the CDR3. The CDR3 nucleotides are TGTGCCAGCACCCTTCGGGCCCCCCCAGATACGCAGTATTTT. Protein: CASTLRAPPDTQYF. Full variable domain (remainder filled in from reference TRBV7-8 and TRBJ2-3): GAGVSQSPRYKVAKRGQDVALRCDPISGHVSLFWYQQALGQGPEFLTYFQNEAQLDKSGLPSDRFFAERPEGSVSTLKIQRTQQEDSAVYLCASTLRAPPDTQYFGPGTRLTVL.

The rearrangement links TRBV5-1 to TRBJ1-3; D is perhaps TRBD1 (6 bases). V gave up 3 bases and J gave up 1 base, with 11 bases separating them. This CDR3 has 15 residues. Germline CDR1 SGHRS, CDR2 YFSETQ. This chain's CDR3 is CASSSLTGSGNTIYF. The CDR3 DNA is TGCGCCAGCAGCTCCCTGACAGGATCTGGAAACACCATATATTTT. Variable domain in full (rest from reference TRBV5-1 and TRBJ1-3): KAGVTQTPRYLIKTRGQQVTLSCSPISGHRSVSWYQQTPGQGLQFLFEYFSETQRNKGNFPGRFSGRQFSNSRSEMNVSTLELGDSALYLCASSSLTGSGNTIYFGEGSWLTVV.

J is TRBJ2-7 and V is TRBV20-1; D not certain. The CDR3 is made up of 11 amino acids. Trimming removed 3 bases at V and 4 bases at J, with 7 bases between. In germline, CDR1 is DFQATT, CDR2 SNEGSKA (reference sequence). CDR3 region: CSASWAYEQYF. The CDR3 coding sequence is TGCAGTGCTAGTTGGGCATACGAGCAGTACTTC.

The J gene is TRBJ2-3, the V gene TRBV5-1; 9 nucleotides match TRBD2. The germline V gene encodes CDR1 SGHRS and CDR2 YFSETQ. The CDR3 sequence is 18 residues long. After removal of 0 bases from V and 0 bases from J, the junction contained 8 bases not matched to a gene. CDR3 nucleotide sequence: TGCGCCAGCAGCTTGGGCGGTAGCGGGAGCTCTAGCACAGATACGCAGTATTTT. This encodes CASSLGGSGSSSTDTQYF.

The chain combines TRBV21-1 with TRBJ2-7. TRBV21-1 represents a pseudogene. The CDR3 loop spans 17 amino acids. Here the CDR3 reads CASSKDLRGASSYEQYF. In nucleotides, the CDR3 is TGTGCCAGCAGCAAAGATTTGAGGGGTGCCAGCTCCTACGAGCAGTACTTC.

This clone appeared a few times. The rearrangement links TRBV7-8 to TRBJ1-1; D may be TRBD1 (6 bases). CDR1 SGHVS and CDR2 FQNEAQ come from the germline V gene. V lost 0 bases, J lost 0 bases, and 14 bases lay in between. This CDR3 has 17 amino acids. CDR3 bases: TGTGCCAGCAGCTTAGCGTATCAGGGGAGGATGAACACTGAAGCTTTCTTT. Translation gives CASSLAYQGRMNTEAFF.

The J gene is TRBJ1-1, the V gene TRBV14; weak D call: TRBD1 (5 bases). This CDR3 is built from 13 residues. The V gene's germline CDR1 is SGHDN and CDR2 FVKESK. V was shortened by 1 base and J by 9 bases, with 12 bases between the two germline ends. The CDR3: CASSQAGGGKAFF. CDR3 DNA sequence: TGTGCCAGCAGCCAAGCTGGGGGGGGTAAAGCTTTCTTT.

In DNA, the CDR3 is TGTGCCATCCAAGGGACTAGCCCCTTAGCGAGCGAGCAGTACTTC. This codes for CAIQGTSPLASEQYF. The chain carries TRBV10-3 and TRBJ2-7, with 9 nucleotides matching TRBD2. There are 15 residues in the CDR3. Per germline, CDR1 ENHRY and CDR2 SYGVKD. The trim removed 8 bases at V and 6 bases at J, leaving 14 bases unmatched.

This clone has more than one count but fewer than ten. This specimen includes other DNA sequences encoding the same CDR3. The chain recombines TRBV6-4 with TRBJ2-3; possibly TRBD1 or TRBD2 for D (5 bases each). Germline CDR1 MRHNA, CDR2 SNTAGT. The V end lost 6 bases, the J end lost 0 bases, and 7 bases lay between the germline ends. The CDR3 extends over 13 amino acids. DNA for the CDR3: TGTGCCAGCAGCGGGGCCAGCACAGATACGCAGTATTTT. Its translation: CASSGASTDTQYF.